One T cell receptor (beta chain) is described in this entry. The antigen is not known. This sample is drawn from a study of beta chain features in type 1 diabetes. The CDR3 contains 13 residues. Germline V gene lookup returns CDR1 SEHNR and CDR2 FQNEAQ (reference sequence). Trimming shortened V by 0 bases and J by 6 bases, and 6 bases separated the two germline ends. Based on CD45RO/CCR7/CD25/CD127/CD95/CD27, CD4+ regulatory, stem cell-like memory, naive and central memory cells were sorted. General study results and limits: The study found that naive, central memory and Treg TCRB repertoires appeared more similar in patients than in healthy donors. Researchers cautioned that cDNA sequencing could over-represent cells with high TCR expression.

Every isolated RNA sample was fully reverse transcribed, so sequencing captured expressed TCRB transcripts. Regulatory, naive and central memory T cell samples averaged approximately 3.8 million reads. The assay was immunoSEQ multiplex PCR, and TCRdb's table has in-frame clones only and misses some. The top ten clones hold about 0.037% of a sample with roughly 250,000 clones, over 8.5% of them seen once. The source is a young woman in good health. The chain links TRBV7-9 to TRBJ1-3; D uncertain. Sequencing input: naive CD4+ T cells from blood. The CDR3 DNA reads TGTGCCAGCAGCTTAGCCCAACAAAACACCATATATTTT. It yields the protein CASSLAQQNTIYF.